The next 4 T cell receptor beta chains were all read from a single sample in a study of T cell repertoires in cytomegalovirus infection. TCRdb processed the reads anew with MiXCR; each CDR3 protein has one entry. Among 500,000 or so distinct CDR3 sequences listed, 16% were seen once. The sequenced sample was CD8+ T cells from PBMCs. Every receptor here comes from a human donor in good health (CMV status not recorded). Some clones in this sample may be carry-over from other donors' samples.

This clonotype was detected ten times or more. The CDR3 spells CASSLRQGMNTEAFF. CDR3 coding DNA: TGTGCCAGCAGCCTCAGACAGGGAATGAACACTGAAGCTTTCTTT. The V and J genes are TRBV7-2 and TRBJ1-1; TRBD1 matches at 7 bases. Trimming at V came to 5 bases and at J to 0 bases, leaving 6 bases not matched to a gene. The CDR3 runs 15 residues. Germline CDR1 and CDR2: SGHTA and FQGNSA.

In its sample, this clonotype was seen a few times. The chain has TRBV27 and TRBJ2-1, with 8 bases that match TRBD2. Germline trimming cut 5 bases from V and 5 bases from J; bases unmatched to any gene: 8. CDR1 and CDR2 (germline): MNHEY, SMNVEV (reference sequence). This CDR3 is built from 15 residues. The chain's CDR3 is CASSPTSGRDNEQFF. The CDR3 region has the DNA TGTGCCAGCAGTCCAACTAGCGGTCGAGACAATGAGCAGTTCTTC.

This clonotype was found a few times. The chain combines TRBV4-1 with TRBJ2-3, with TRBD1 matching over 8 bases. The J segment lost 7 bases and the V segment lost 3 bases, leaving 15 bases of the junction unmatched. This CDR3 has 17 amino acids. Germline V gene data show CDR1 as MGHRA and CDR2 as YSYEKL. CDR3 coding DNA: TGCGCCAGCAGCCAGAGAGCCGGGACAGGAGGGATGAATACGCAGTATTTT. Translation: CASSQRAGTGGMNTQYF.

The rearrangement uses TRBV5-4 and TRBJ2-2; D tentatively fits TRBD1 or TRBD2 (6 bases each). V lost 4 bases and J 4 bases, leaving 11 bases between the germline ends. CDR3 length equals 14 residues. CDR1 is SGHNT and CDR2 is YYREEE in the germline V gene (reference sequence). CDR3 coding DNA: TGTGCCAGCAGCGAAGGGGGGCCCACCGGGGAGCTGTTTTTT. The encoded protein is CASSEGGPTGELFF.